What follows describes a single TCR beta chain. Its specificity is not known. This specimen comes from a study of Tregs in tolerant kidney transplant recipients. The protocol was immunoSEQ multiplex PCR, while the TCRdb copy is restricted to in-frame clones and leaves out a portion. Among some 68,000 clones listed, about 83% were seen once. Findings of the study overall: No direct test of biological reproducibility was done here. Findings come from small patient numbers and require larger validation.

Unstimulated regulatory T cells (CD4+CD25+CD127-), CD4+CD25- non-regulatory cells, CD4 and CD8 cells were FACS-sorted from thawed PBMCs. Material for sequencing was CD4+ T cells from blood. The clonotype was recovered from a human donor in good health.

CDR3 amino acids: CASSRQRGIETQYF. CDR3 sequence (DNA): TGTGCCAGCAGCCGACAAAGGGGTATAGAGACCCAGTACTTC. The chain combines TRBV14 with TRBJ2-5, with D possibly TRBD1 on 5 matching bases. The CDR3 is 14 amino acids. Germline V gene sequence: CDR1 SGHDN, CDR2 FVKESK. V gave up 4 bases and J gave up 4 bases, with 13 bases separating them.